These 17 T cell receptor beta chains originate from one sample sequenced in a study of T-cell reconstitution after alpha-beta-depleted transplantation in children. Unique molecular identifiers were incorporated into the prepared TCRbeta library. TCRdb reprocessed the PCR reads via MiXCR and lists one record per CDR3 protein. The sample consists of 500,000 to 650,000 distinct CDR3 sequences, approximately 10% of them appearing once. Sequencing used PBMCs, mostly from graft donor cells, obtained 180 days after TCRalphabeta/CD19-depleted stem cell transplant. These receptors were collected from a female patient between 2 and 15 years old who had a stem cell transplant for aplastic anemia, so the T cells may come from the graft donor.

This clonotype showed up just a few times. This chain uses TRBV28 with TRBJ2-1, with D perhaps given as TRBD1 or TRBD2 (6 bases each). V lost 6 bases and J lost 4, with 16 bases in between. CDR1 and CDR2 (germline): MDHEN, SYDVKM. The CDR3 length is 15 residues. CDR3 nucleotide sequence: TGTGCCAGCAGCAGGGGCGGGACGGTTTACAATGAGCAGTTCTTC. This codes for CASSRGGTVYNEQFF.

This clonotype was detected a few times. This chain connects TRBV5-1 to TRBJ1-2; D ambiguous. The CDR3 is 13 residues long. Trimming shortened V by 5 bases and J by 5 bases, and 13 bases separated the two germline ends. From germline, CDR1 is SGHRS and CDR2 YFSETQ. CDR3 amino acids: CASSRDGLYGYTF. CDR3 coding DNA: TGCGCCAGCAGTCGAGACGGATTGTATGGCTACACCTTC. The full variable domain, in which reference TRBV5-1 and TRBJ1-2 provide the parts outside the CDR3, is KAGVTQTPRYLIKTRGQQVTLSCSPISGHRSVSWYQQTPGQGLQFLFEYFSETQRNKGNFPGRFSGRQFSNSRSEMNVSTLELGDSALYLCASSRDGLYGYTFGSGTRLTVV.

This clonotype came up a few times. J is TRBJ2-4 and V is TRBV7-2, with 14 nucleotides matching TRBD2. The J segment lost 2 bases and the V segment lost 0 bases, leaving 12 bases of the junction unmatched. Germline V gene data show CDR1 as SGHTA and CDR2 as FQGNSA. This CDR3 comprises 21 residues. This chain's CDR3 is CASSLALRVGLAGATKNIQYF. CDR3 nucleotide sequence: TGTGCCAGCAGCTTAGCGCTAAGGGTGGGACTAGCGGGAGCAACCAAAAACATTCAGTACTTC.

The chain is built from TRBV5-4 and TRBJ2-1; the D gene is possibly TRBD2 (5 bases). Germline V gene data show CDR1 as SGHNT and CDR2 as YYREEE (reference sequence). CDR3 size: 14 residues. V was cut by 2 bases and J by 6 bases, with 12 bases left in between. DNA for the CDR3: TGTGCCAGCAGCTTCGGTAGCGAGGGCAATGAGCAGTTCTTC. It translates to CASSFGSEGNEQFF.

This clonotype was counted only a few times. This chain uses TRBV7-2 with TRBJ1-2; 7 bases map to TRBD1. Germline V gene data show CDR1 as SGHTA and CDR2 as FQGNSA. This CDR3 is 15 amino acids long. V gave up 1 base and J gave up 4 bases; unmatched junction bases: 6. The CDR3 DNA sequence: TGTGCCAGCAGCTTAGAACAGGGGCTTACCTATGGCTACACCTTC. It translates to CASSLEQGLTYGYTF. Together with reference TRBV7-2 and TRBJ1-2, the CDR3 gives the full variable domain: GAGVSQSPSNKVTEKGKDVELRCDPISGHTALYWYRQSLGQGLEFLIYFQGNSAPDKSGLPSDRFSAERTGGSVSTLTIQRTQQEDSAVYLCASSLEQGLTYGYTFGSGTRLTVV.

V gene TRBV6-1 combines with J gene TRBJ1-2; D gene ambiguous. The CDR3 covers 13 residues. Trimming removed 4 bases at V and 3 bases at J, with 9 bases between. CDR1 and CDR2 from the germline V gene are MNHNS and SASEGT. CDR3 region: CASSGQSHYGYTF. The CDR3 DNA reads TGTGCCAGCAGTGGGCAGAGCCACTATGGCTACACCTTC.

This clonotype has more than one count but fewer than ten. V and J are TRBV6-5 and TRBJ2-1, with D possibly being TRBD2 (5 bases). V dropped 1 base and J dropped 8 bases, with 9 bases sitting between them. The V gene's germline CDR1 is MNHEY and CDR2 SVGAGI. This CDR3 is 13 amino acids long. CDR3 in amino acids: CASSYYTRDEQFF. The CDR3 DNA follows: TGTGCCAGCAGTTACTACACGAGGGATGAGCAGTTCTTC.

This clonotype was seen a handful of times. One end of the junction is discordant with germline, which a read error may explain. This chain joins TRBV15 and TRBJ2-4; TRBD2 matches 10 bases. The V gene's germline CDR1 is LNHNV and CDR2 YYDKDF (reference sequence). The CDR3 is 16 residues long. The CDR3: CATSSGLAGAKNSQYF. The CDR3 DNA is TGTGCCACCAGCAGCGGCCTAGCGGGAGCCAAAAACAGTCAGTACTTC.

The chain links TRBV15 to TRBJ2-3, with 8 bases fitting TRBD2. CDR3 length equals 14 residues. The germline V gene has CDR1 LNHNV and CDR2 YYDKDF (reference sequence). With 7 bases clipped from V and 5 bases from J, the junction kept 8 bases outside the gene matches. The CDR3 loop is CATTSGRSGDTQYF. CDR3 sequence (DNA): TGTGCCACCACCAGCGGGAGAAGTGGAGATACGCAGTATTTT. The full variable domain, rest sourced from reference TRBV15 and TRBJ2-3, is DAMVIQNPRYQVTQFGKPVTLSCSQTLNHNVMYWYQQKSSQAPKLLFHYYDKDFNNEADTPDNFQSRRPNTSFCFLDIRSPGLGDTAMYLCATTSGRSGDTQYFGPGTRLTVL.

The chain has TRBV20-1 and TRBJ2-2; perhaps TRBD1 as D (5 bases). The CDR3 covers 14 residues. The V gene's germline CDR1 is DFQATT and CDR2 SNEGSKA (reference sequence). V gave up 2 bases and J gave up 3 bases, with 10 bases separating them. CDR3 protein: CSARFRADTGELFF. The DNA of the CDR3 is TGCAGTGCTAGATTCAGGGCGGACACCGGGGAGCTGTTTTTT.

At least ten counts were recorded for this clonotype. For the CDR3, the DNA is TGCGCCAGCAGCCAAACCGGGACAGGGATCGCCTACGAGCAGTACTTC. It yields the protein CASSQTGTGIAYEQYF. V and J are TRBV5-1 and TRBJ2-7; 9 positions agree with TRBD1. The ends lost 4 bases at V and 2 bases at J; junction bases unmatched: 10. The germline V gene encodes CDR1 SGHRS and CDR2 YFSETQ. CDR3 size: 16 residues.

The CDR3 sequence is CASSDGRGWTEAFF. The CDR3 nucleotides are TGTGCCAGCAGTGATGGTAGAGGGTGGACTGAAGCTTTCTTT. This chain joins TRBV6-2 or TRBV6-3 and TRBJ1-1; D is undetermined. This CDR3 region has 14 residues. CDR1 is MNHEY and CDR2 is SVGEGT in the germline V gene. V lost 5 bases and J lost 5, with 15 bases in between.

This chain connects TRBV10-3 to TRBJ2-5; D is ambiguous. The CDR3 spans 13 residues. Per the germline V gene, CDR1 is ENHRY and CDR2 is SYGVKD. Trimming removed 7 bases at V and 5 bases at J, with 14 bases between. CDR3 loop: CAITGMLGETQYF. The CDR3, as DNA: TGTGCCATCACGGGCATGCTGGGCGAGACCCAGTACTTC.

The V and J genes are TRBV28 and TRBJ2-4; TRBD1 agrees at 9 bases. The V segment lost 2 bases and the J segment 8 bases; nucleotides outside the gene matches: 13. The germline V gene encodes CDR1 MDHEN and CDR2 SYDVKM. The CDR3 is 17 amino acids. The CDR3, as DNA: TGTGCCAGCAGTTTAGGGGAAGGACCGGGACAGGGTGACATTCAGTACTTC. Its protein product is CASSLGEGPGQGDIQYF.

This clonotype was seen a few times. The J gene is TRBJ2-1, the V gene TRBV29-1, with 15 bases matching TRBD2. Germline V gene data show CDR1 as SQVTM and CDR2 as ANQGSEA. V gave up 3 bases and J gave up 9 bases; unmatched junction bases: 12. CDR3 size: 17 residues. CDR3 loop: CSVDGLAGGPGYGEQFF. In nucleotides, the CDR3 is TGCAGCGTTGATGGACTAGCGGGAGGGCCAGGGTATGGTGAGCAGTTCTTC.

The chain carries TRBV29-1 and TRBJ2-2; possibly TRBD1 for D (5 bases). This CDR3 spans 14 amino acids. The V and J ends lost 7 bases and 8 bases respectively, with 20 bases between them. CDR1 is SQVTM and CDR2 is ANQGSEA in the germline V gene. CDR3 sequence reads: CSALDRGLTGELFF. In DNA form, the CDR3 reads TGCAGCGCTTTGGATAGGGGTCTGACGGGGGAGCTGTTTTTT.

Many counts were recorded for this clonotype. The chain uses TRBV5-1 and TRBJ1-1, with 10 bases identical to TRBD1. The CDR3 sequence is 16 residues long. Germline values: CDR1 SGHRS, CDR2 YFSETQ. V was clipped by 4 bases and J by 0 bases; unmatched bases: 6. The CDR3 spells CASSQLTGGLNTEAFF. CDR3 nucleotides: TGCGCCAGCAGCCAACTGACAGGGGGCTTGAACACTGAAGCTTTCTTT.